The sequence of this T cell receptor beta chain was determined in a study of cytomegalovirus exposure and HLA in healthy donors. Study-level points and caveats: It was confirmed in vitro that a few of the CMV-associated chains were specific for CMV antigens.

Germline assignment: CDR1 SQVTM and CDR2 ANQGSEA. Trimming stripped 6 bases from V and 5 bases from J, with 8 bases between. The CDR3 consists of 10 residues. A multiplex PCR was run with 60 Vbeta primers and 13 Jbeta primers. Libraries were prepared by immunoSEQ multiplex PCR; TCRdb keeps only in-frame clonotypes and omits some of them. The sample records around 100,000 clones, around two thirds being singletons. Points on this clone: Its cognate antigen is unknown.

Among the donors, all were healthy bone marrow donors. The sequenced sample was PBMCs. The TCR comes from a man between 25 and 39 years old in good health and CMV-seropositive. The V and J genes are TRBV29-1 and TRBJ2-7; TRBD2 is a possible D gene (5 bases). For the CDR3, the DNA is TGCAGCGTCGGGGTTAACGAGCAGTACTTC. This encodes CSVGVNEQYF.